These 10 T cell receptor beta chains came from one sample sequenced in a study of cytomegalovirus exposure and HLA in healthy donors. Primers included in the PCR were 60 Vbeta and 13 Jbeta primers. Assay: immunoSEQ multiplex PCR; the TCRdb copy retains only in-frame clones and omits some. The table shows some 120,000 clones, with over 60% occurring only once. Sequenced material: PBMCs. These receptor sequences come from a man between 25 and 39 years old in good health and CMV-seronegative.

Turning to this clone: In the same sample, other DNA sequences code for this CDR3. This rearrangement joins TRBV5-1 to TRBJ1-1; D gene uncertain. V lost 1 base to trimming and J lost 2 bases, with 6 bases between them. The germline gives CDR1 SGHRS, CDR2 YFSETQ. There are 13 residues in the CDR3. The CDR3 nucleotides read TGCGCCAGCAGCTTGTTTAGAAACACTGAAGCTTTCTTT. It encodes CASSLFRNTEAFF.

The DNA for the CDR3 is TGCGCCAGCAGCTTGGGGGACTACTACGAGCAGTACTTC. This codes for CASSLGDYYEQYF. The gene calls are TRBV5-1 and TRBJ2-7; 7 bases fit TRBD2. This CDR3 comprises 13 residues. In germline, CDR1 is SGHRS, CDR2 YFSETQ. V lost 0 bases and J lost 3; bases outside the gene matches: 0. Based on the CDR3 plus reference TRBV5-1 and TRBJ2-7, the full variable domain is KAGVTQTPRYLIKTRGQQVTLSCSPISGHRSVSWYQQTPGQGLQFLFEYFSETQRNKGNFPGRFSGRQFSNSRSEMNVSTLELGDSALYLCASSLGDYYEQYFGPGTRLTVT.

The rearrangement joins TRBV30 to TRBJ1-4; 10 nucleotides agree with TRBD1. CDR1 is GTSNPN and CDR2 is SVGIG in the germline V gene (reference sequence). This CDR3 has 13 amino acids. The V segment lost 3 bases and the J segment 7 bases; nucleotides outside the gene matches: 2. CDR3 coding DNA: TGTGCCTGGAGCCGGGACAGGGGTGAAAAACTGTTTTTT. It codes for CAWSRDRGEKLFF.

This clone was picked up a small number of times. The chain has TRBV28 and TRBJ2-7, with TRBD1 identical over 9 bases. Germline CDR1 reads MDHEN; CDR2 reads SYDVKM. V lost 7 bases and J lost 5; bases outside the gene matches: 12. This CDR3 has 15 residues. The CDR3 loop reads CASTKGDRVLHEQYF. Here the CDR3 DNA reads TGTGCCAGCACCAAGGGGGACAGGGTTCTCCACGAGCAGTACTTC.

The CDR3 sequence is CASSVEVRNTEAFF. The CDR3, as DNA: TGTGCCAGCAGCGTAGAAGTTAGGAACACTGAAGCTTTCTTT. The chain couples TRBV9 to TRBJ1-1; D is unclear. The V gene lost 0 bases and the J gene lost 1 base, with 7 bases spanning the gap. The CDR3 has 14 residues. CDR1 SGDLS and CDR2 YYNGEE come from the germline V gene.

V and J are TRBV19 and TRBJ2-7; 10 positions match TRBD1. Trimming removed 3 bases from V and 5 bases from J; junction bases left unmatched: 7. This CDR3 comprises 15 residues. The V gene's germline CDR1 is LNHDA and CDR2 SQIVND (reference sequence). CDR3 protein: CASSIGGTGAHEQYF. In nucleotides, the CDR3 is TGTGCCAGTAGTATTGGCGGGACAGGGGCCCACGAGCAGTACTTC.

This chain joins TRBV5-4 and TRBJ1-1; D is ambiguous. Per the germline V gene, CDR1 is SGHNT and CDR2 is YYREEE (reference sequence). This CDR3 comprises 15 residues. V was clipped by 2 bases and J by 1 base, with 12 bases between them. The CDR3 spells CASSFYLRGNTEAFF. CDR3 DNA sequence: TGTGCCAGCAGCTTTTATCTTCGGGGGAACACTGAAGCTTTCTTT.

The chain employs TRBV9 and TRBJ2-2; TRBD2 matches 9 bases. The trim removed 3 bases at V and 6 bases at J, leaving 12 bases unmatched. CDR3 length: 17 residues. The germline gives CDR1 SGDLS, CDR2 YYNGEE. The CDR3 nucleotides are TGTGCCAGCAGCGCGCGGGAGGGCCGGAGTTTTTCCGGGGAGCTGTTTTTT. As protein: CASSAREGRSFSGELFF. The entire variable domain, with the rest obtained from reference TRBV9 and TRBJ2-2, is as follows: DSGVTQTPKHLITATGQRVTLRCSPRSGDLSVYWYQQSLDQGLQFLIQYYNGEERAKGNILERFSAQQFPDLHSELNLSSLELGDSALYFCASSAREGRSFSGELFFGEGSRLTVL.

V and J are TRBV7-6 and TRBJ2-7; TRBD1 agrees at 12 bases. Germline CDR1 SGHVS, CDR2 FNYEAQ. The CDR3 is 15 residues long. V lost 2 bases, J lost 4 bases, and 3 bases stayed unmatched. The CDR3 here is CASSLPGQGAYEQYF. CDR3 coding DNA: TGTGCCAGCAGCTTACCGGGACAGGGGGCTTACGAGCAGTACTTC. Drawing the rest from reference TRBV7-6 and TRBJ2-7, the complete variable domain is GAGVSQSPRYKVTKRGQDVALRCDPISGHVSLYWYRQALGQGPEFLTYFNYEAQQDKSGLPNDRFSAERPEGSISTLTIQRTEQRDSAMYRCASSLPGQGAYEQYFGPGTRLTVT.

This sequence joins TRBV28 and TRBJ1-4; TRBD1 matches at 7 bases. J lost 5 bases, V lost 5 bases, and 5 bases had no gene match. The CDR3 runs 14 residues. Per the germline V gene, CDR1 is MDHEN and CDR2 is SYDVKM. In nucleotides, the CDR3 is TGTGCCAGCAGTCAGGGGGGCGAGAATGAAAAACTGTTTTTT. Translating gives CASSQGGENEKLFF.